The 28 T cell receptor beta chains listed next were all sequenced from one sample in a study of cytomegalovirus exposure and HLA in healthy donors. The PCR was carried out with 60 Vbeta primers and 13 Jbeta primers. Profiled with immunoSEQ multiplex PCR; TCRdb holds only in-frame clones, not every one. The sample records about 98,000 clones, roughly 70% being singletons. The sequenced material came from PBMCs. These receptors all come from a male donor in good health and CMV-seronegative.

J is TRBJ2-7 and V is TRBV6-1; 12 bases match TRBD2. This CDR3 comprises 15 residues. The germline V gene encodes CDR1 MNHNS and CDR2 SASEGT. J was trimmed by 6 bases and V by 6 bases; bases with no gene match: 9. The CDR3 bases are TGTGCCAGCAGAGCTAGCGGGAGGGCCCTCCGCGAGCAGTACTTC. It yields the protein CASRASGRALREQYF.

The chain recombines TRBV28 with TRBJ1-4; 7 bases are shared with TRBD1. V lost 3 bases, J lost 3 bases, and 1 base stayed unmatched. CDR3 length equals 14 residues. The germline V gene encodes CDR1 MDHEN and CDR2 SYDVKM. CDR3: CASSFGQANEKLFF. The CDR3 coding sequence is TGTGCCAGCAGTTTTGGACAGGCTAATGAAAAACTGTTTTTT.

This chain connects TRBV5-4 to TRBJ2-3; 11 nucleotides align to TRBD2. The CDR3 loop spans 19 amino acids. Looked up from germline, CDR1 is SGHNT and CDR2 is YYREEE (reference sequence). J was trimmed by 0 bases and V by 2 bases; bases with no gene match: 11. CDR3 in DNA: TGTGCCAGCAGCTTAGAAGTCTTTAGCGGGAGGGGGAGCACAGATACGCAGTATTTT. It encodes CASSLEVFSGRGSTDTQYF. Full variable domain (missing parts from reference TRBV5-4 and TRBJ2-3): ETGVTQSPTHLIKTRGQQVTLRCSSQSGHNTVSWYQQALGQGPQFIFQYYREEENGRGNFPPRFSGLQFPNYSSELNVNALELDDSALYLCASSLEVFSGRGSTDTQYFGPGTRLTVL.

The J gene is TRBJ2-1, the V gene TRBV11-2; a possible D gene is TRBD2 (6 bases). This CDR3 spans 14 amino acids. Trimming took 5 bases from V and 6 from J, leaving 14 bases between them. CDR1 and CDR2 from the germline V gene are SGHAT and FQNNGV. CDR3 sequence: CASSPQGGINEQFF. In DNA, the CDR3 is TGTGCCAGCAGCCCGCAGGGAGGTATCAATGAGCAGTTCTTC.

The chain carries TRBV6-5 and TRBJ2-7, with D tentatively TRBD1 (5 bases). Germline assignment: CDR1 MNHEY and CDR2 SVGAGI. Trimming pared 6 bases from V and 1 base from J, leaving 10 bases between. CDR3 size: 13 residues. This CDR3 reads CASRETASYEQYF. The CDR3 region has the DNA TGTGCCAGCAGAGAGACAGCGTCCTACGAGCAGTACTTC.

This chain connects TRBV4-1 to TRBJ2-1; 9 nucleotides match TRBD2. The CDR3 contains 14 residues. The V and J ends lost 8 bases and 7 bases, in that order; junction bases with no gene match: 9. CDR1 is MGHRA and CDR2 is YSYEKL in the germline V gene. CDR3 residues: CASGSGRRENEQFF. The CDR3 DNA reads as TGCGCCAGCGGTAGCGGGAGACGGGAGAATGAGCAGTTCTTC.

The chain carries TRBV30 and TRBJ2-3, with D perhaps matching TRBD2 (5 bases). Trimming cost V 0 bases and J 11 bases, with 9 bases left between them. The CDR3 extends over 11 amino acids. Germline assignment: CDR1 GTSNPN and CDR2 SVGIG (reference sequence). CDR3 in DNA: TGTGCCTGGAGTGTACTGGCGGGGCAGTATTTT. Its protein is CAWSVLAGQYF.

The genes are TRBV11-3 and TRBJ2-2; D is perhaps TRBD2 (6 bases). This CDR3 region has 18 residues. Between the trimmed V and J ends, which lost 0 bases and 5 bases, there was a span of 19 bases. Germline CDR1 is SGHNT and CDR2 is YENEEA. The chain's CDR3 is CASSLDLLGGPGTGELFF. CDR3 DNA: TGTGCCAGCAGCTTAGATCTATTGGGGGGACCAGGAACCGGGGAGCTGTTTTTT.

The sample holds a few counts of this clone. The CDR3 sequence is CAINERGNQAGANVLTF. CDR3 in DNA: TGTGCCATCAACGAGAGGGGGAACCAGGCTGGGGCCAACGTCCTGACTTTC. This chain joins TRBV10-3 and TRBJ2-6; D might be TRBD1 (6 bases). This CDR3 region has 17 residues. The V end was cut by 7 bases, the J end by 2 bases, with 18 bases between. From germline, CDR1 is ENHRY and CDR2 SYGVKD.

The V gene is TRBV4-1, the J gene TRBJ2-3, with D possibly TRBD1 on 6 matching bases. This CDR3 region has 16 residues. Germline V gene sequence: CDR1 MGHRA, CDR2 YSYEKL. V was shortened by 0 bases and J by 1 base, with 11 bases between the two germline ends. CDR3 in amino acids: CASSQDGGAGTDTQYF. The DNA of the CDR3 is TGCGCCAGCAGCCAAGATGGGGGCGCGGGCACAGATACGCAGTATTTT.

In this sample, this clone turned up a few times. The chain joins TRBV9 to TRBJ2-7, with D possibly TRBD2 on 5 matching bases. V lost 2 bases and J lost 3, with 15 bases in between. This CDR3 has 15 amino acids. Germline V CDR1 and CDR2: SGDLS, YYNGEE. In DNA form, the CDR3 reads TGTGCCAGCAGCGTCCACGGGGATATAAACTACGAGCAGTACTTC. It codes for CASSVHGDINYEQYF.

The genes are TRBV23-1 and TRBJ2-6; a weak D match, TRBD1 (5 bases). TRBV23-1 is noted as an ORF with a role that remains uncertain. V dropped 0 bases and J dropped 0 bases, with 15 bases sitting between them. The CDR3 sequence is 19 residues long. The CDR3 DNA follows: TGCGCCAGCAGTCAATCTAAGGGGCCATACTGCTCTGGGGCCAACGTCCTGACTTTC. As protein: CASSQSKGPYCSGANVLTF.

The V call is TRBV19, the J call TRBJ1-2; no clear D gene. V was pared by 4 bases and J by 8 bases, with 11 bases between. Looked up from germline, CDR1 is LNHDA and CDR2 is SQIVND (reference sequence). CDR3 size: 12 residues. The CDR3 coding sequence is TGTGCCAGTAGTACAGGAGGTGGAGGCTACACCTTC. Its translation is CASSTGGGGYTF.

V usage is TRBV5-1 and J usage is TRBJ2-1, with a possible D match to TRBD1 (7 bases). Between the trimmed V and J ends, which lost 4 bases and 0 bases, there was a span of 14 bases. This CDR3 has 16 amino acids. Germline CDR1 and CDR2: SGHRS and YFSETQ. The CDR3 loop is CASSLSGGSSYNEQFF. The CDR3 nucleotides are TGCGCCAGCAGCCTCTCAGGGGGGAGCTCCTACAATGAGCAGTTCTTC.

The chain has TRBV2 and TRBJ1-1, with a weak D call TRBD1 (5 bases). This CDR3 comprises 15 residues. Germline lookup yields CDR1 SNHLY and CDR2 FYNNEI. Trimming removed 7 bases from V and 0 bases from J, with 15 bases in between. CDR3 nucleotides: TGTGCCAGCAAAACGGGGGGGAGTCTGAACACTGAAGCTTTCTTT. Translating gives CASKTGGSLNTEAFF.

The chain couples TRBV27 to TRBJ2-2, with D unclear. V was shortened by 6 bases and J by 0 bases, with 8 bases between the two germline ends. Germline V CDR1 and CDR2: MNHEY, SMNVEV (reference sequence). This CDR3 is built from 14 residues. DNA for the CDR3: TGTGCCAGCAGGCGAAACGCGAACACCGGGGAGCTGTTTTTT. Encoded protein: CASRRNANTGELFF.

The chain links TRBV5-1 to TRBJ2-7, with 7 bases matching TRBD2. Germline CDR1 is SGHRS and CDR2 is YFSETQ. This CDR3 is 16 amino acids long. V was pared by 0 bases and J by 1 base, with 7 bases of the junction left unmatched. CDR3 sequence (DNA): TGCGCCAGCAGCTTGGAACCCCGGGACTATTCCTACGAGCAGTACTTC. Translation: CASSLEPRDYSYEQYF. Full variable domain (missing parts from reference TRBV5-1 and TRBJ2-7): KAGVTQTPRYLIKTRGQQVTLSCSPISGHRSVSWYQQTPGQGLQFLFEYFSETQRNKGNFPGRFSGRQFSNSRSEMNVSTLELGDSALYLCASSLEPRDYSYEQYFGPGTRLTVT.

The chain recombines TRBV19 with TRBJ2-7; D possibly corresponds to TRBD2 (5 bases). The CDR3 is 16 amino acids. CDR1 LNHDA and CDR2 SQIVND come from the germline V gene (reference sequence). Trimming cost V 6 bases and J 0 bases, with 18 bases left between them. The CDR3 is CASSNRGQFSSYEQYF. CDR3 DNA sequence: TGTGCCAGTAGCAACCGCGGGCAGTTTAGCTCCTACGAGCAGTACTTC.

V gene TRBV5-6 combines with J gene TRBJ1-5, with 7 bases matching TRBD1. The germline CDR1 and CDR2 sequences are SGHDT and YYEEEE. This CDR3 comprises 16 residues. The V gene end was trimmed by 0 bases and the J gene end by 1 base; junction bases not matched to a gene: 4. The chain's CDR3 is CASSLGQGVSNQPQHF. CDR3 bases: TGTGCCAGCAGCTTGGGTCAGGGGGTGAGCAATCAGCCCCAGCATTTT.

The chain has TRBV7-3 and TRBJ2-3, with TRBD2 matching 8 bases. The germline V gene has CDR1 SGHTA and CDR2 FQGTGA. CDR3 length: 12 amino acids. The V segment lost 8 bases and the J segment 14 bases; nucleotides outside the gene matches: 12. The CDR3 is CASSRVAGRLYF. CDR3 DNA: TGTGCCAGCTCCCGAGTAGCGGGAAGGTTGTATTTT.

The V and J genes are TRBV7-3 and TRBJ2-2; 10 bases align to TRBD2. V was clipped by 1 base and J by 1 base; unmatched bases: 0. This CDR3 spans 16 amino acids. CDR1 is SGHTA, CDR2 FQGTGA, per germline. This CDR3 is CASSLIAGGNTGELFF. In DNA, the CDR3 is TGTGCCAGCAGCTTAATAGCGGGAGGGAACACCGGGGAGCTGTTTTTT. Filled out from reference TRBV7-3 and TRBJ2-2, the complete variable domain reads GAGVSQTPSNKVTEKGKYVELRCDPISGHTALYWYRQSLGQGPEFLIYFQGTGAADDSGLPNDRFFAVRPEGSVSTLKIQRTERGDSAVYLCASSLIAGGNTGELFFGEGSRLTVL.

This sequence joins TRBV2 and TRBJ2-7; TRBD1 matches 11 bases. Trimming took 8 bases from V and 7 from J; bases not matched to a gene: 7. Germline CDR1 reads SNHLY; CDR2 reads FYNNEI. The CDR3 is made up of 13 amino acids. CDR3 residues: CASEGQGVEEQYF. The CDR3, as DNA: TGTGCCAGCGAGGGACAGGGGGTCGAGGAGCAGTACTTC.

CDR3 amino acids: CASSQDMPAGGLADTQYF. CDR3 nucleotide sequence: TGCGCCAGCAGCCAAGATATGCCGGCGGGAGGATTAGCAGATACGCAGTATTTT. The rearrangement uses TRBV4-3 and TRBJ2-3, with 8 bases that match TRBD2. J gave up 4 bases and V 0 bases, and 12 bases lay outside the gene matches. This CDR3 spans 18 amino acids. Looked up from germline, CDR1 is LGHNA and CDR2 is YSLEER.

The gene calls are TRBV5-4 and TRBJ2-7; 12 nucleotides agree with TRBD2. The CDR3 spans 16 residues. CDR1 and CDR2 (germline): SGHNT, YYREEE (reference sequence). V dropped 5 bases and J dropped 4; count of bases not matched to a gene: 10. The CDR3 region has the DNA TGTGCCAGCAGTCATGGAAGACTAGCGGGAGAGTACGAGCAGTACTTC. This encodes CASSHGRLAGEYEQYF.

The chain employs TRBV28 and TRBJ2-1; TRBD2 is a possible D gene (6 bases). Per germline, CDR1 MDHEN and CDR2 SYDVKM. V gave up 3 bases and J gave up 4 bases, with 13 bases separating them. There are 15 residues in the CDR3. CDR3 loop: CASSFRLDRYNEQFF. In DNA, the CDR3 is TGTGCCAGCAGTTTCCGACTAGACAGATACAATGAGCAGTTCTTC.

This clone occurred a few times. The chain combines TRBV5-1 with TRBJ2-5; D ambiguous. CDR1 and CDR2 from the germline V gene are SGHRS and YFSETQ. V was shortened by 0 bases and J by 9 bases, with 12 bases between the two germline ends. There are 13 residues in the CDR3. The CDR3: CASSLGSEVAQYF. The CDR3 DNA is TGCGCCAGCAGCTTGGGCAGCGAGGTGGCCCAGTACTTC.

The CDR3: CASSQSGAGVSIYEQYF. The CDR3 DNA follows: TGTGCCAGCAGCCAATCCGGAGCGGGAGTGAGTATTTACGAGCAGTACTTC. The chain employs TRBV14 and TRBJ2-7; 8 bases fit TRBD2. From germline, CDR1 is SGHDN and CDR2 FVKESK. The CDR3 has 17 amino acids. V lost 2 bases and J lost 4; bases outside the gene matches: 13.

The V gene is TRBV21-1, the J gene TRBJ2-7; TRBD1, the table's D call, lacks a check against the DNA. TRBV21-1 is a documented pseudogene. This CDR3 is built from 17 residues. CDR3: CASSKVFRPGDENEQYF. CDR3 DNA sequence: TGTGCCAGCAGCAAAGTTTTTAGGCCAGGTGATGAGAACGAGCAGTACTTC.